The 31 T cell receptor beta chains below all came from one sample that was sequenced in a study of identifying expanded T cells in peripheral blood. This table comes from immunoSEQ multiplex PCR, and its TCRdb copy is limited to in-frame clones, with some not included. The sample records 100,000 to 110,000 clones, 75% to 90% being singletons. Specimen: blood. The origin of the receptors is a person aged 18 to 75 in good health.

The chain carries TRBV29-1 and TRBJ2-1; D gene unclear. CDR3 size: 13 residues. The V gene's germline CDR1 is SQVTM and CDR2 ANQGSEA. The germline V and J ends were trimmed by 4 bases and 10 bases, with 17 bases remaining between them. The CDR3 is CSVAPLSIGEQFF. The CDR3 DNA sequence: TGCAGCGTTGCCCCCCTCTCTATCGGGGAGCAGTTCTTC.

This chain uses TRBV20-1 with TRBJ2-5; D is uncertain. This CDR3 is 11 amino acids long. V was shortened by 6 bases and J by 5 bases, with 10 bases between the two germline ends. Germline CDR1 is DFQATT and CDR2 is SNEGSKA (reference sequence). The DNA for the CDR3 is TGCAGTGCCCACCATAGCGAGACCCAGTACTTC. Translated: CSAHHSETQYF.

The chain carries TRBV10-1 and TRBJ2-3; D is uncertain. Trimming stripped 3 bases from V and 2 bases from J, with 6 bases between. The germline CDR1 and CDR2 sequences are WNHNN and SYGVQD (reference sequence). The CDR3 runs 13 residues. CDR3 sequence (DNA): TGCGCCAGCAGTGACGGCACCACAGATACGCAGTATTTT. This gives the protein CASSDGTTDTQYF.

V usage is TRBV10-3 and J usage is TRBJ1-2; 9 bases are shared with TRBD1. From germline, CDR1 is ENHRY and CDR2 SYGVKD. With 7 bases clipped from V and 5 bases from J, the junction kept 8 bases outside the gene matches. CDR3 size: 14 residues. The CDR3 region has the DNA TGTGCCATCAACGGACAGGGGAGTTCGTATGGCTACACCTTC. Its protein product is CAINGQGSSYGYTF.

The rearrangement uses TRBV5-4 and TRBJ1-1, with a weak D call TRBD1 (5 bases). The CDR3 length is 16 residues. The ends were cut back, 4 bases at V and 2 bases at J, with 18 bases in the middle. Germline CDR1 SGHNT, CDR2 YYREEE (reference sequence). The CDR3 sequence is CASSAPGNDLNTEAFF. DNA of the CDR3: TGTGCCAGCAGCGCCCCAGGGAACGATTTAAACACTGAAGCTTTCTTT.

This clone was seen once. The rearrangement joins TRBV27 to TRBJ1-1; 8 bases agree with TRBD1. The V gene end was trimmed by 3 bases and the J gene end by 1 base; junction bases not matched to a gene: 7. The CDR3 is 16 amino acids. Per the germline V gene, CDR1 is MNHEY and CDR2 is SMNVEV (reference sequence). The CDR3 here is CASSLDSDRANTEAFF. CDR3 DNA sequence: TGTGCCAGCAGTTTGGATTCGGACAGGGCGAACACTGAAGCTTTCTTT.

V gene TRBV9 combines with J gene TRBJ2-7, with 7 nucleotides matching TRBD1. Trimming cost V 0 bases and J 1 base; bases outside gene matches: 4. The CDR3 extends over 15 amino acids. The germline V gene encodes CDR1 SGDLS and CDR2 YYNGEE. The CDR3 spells CASSVATGKSYEQYF. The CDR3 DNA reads TGTGCCAGCAGCGTAGCGACAGGGAAATCCTACGAGCAGTACTTC. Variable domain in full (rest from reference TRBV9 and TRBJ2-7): DSGVTQTPKHLITATGQRVTLRCSPRSGDLSVYWYQQSLDQGLQFLIQYYNGEERAKGNILERFSAQQFPDLHSELNLSSLELGDSALYFCASSVATGKSYEQYFGPGTRLTVT.

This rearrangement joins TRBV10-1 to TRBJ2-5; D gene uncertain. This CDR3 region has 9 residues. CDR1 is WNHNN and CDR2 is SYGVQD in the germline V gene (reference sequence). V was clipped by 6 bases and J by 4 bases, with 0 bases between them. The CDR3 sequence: CASRETQYF. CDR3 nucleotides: TGCGCCAGCAGAGAGACCCAGTACTTC.

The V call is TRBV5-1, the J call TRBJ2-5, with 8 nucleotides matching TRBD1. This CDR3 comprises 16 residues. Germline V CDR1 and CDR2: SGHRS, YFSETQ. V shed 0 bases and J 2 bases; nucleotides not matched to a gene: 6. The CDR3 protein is CASSLGTGIRQETQYF. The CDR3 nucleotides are TGCGCCAGCAGCTTGGGGACAGGGATTCGTCAAGAGACCCAGTACTTC.

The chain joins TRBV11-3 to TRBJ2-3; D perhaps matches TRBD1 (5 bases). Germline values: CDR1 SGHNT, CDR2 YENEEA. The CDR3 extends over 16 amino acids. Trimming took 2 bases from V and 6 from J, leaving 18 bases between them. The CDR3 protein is CASSLTRLGQGDTQYF. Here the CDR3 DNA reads TGTGCCAGCAGCTTAACCCGTTTAGGGCAGGGCGATACGCAGTATTTT.

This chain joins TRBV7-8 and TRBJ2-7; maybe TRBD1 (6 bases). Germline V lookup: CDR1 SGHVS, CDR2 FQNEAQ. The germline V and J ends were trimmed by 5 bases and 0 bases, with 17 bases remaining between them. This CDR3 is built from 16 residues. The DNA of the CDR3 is TGTGCCAGCAGCCCAGGGGTCGGGAAGTCCTCCTACGAGCAGTACTTC. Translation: CASSPGVGKSSYEQYF.

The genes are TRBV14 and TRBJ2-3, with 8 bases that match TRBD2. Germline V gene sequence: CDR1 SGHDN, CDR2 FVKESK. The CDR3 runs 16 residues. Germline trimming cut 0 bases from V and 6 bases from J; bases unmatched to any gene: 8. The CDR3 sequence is CASSQEARGEDDTQYF. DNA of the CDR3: TGTGCCAGCAGCCAAGAGGCGCGGGGGGAAGACGATACGCAGTATTTT.

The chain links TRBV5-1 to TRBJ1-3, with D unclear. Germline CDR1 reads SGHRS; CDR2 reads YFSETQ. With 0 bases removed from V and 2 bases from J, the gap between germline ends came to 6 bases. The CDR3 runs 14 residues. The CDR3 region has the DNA TGCGCCAGCAGCTTGGCGGAGGCTGGAAACACCATATATTTT. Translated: CASSLAEAGNTIYF. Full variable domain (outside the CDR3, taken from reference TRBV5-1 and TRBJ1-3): KAGVTQTPRYLIKTRGQQVTLSCSPISGHRSVSWYQQTPGQGLQFLFEYFSETQRNKGNFPGRFSGRQFSNSRSEMNVSTLELGDSALYLCASSLAEAGNTIYFGEGSWLTVV.

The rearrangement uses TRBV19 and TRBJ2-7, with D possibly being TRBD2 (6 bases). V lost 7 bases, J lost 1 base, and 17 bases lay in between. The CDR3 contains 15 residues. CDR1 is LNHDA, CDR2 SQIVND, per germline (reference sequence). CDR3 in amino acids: CASTPRVGTSYEQYF. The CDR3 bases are TGTGCCAGTACCCCCCGTGTGGGGACTTCCTACGAGCAGTACTTC.

This CDR3 is CASSIDHGLGNYGYTF. The CDR3 region has the DNA TGTGCCAGTAGTATAGATCACGGGTTGGGTAACTATGGCTACACCTTC. The genes are TRBV19 and TRBJ1-2; unclear D gene. Trimming shortened V by 0 bases and J by 1 base, and 12 bases separated the two germline ends. Germline V lookup: CDR1 LNHDA, CDR2 SQIVND (reference sequence). This CDR3 region has 16 residues.

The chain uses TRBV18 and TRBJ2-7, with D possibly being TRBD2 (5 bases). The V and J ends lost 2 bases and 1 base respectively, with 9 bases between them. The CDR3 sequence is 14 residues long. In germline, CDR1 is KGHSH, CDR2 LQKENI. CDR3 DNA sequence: TGTGCCAGCTCACCAGGGAGTCGTTCCTACGAGCAGTACTTC. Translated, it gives CASSPGSRSYEQYF. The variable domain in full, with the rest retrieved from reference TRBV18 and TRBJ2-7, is NAGVMQNPRHLVRRRGQEARLRCSPMKGHSHVYWYRQLPEEGLKFMVYLQKENIIDESGMPKERFSAEFPKEGPSILRIQQVVRGDSAAYFCASSPGSRSYEQYFGPGTRLTVT.

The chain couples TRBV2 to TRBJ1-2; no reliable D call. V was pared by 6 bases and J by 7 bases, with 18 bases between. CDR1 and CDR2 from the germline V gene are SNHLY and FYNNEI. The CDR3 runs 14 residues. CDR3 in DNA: TGTGCCAGCAGCGATCAAGGGTCTGTGGGTGGCTACACCTTC. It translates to CASSDQGSVGGYTF.

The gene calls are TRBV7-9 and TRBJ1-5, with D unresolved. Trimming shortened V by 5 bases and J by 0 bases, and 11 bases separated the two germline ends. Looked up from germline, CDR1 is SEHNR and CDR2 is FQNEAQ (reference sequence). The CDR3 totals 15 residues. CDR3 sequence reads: CASSPDGYSNQPQHF. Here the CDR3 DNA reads TGTGCCAGCAGCCCCGACGGGTATAGCAATCAGCCCCAGCATTTT.

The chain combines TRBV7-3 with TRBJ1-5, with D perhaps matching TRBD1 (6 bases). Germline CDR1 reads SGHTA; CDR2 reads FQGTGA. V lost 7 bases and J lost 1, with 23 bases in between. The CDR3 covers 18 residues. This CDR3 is CASKTLPRTARSNQPQHF. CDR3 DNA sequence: TGTGCCAGCAAAACTCTCCCCCGGACAGCTCGGAGCAATCAGCCCCAGCATTTT. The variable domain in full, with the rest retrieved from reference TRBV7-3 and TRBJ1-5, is GAGVSQTPSNKVTEKGKYVELRCDPISGHTALYWYRQSLGQGPEFLIYFQGTGAADDSGLPNDRFFAVRPEGSVSTLKIQRTERGDSAVYLCASKTLPRTARSNQPQHFGDGTRLSIL.

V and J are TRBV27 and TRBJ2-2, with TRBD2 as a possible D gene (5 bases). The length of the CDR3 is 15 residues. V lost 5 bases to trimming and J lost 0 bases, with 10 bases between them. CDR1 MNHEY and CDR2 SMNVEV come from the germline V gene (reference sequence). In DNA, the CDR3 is TGTGCCAGCAGTCCCCCGGGATCGAACACCGGGGAGCTGTTTTTT. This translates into CASSPPGSNTGELFF.

The CDR3 bases are TGTGCCATCCGACAGGGGGTAGAAACGGAGGAAGCTTTCTTT. Protein product: CAIRQGVETEEAFF. This chain links TRBV10-3 with TRBJ1-1, with TRBD1 identical over 9 bases. CDR3 length equals 14 residues. Germline V gives CDR1 ENHRY, CDR2 SYGVKD. The J segment lost 8 bases and the V segment lost 8 bases, leaving 12 bases of the junction unmatched.

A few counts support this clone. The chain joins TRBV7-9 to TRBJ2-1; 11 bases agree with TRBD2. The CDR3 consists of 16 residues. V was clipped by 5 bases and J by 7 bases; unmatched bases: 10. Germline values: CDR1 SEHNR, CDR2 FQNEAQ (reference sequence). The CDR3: CASSHQLAGEANEQFF. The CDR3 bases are TGTGCCAGCAGCCACCAACTAGCGGGAGAGGCAAATGAGCAGTTCTTC.

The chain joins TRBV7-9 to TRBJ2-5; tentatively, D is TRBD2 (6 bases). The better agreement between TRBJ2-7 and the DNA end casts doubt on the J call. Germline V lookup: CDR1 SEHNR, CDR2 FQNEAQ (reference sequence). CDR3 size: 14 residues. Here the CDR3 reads CASSLGGRSYEQYF. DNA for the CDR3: TGTGCCAGCAGCTTGGGGGGACGCTCCTACGAGCAGTACTTC.

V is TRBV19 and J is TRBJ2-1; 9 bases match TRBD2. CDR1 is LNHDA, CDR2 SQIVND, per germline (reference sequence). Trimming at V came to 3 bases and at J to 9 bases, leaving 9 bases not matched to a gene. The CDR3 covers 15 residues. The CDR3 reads CASSMAGGAAGEQFF. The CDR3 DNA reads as TGTGCCAGTAGTATGGCGGGGGGGGCTGCGGGTGAGCAGTTCTTC.

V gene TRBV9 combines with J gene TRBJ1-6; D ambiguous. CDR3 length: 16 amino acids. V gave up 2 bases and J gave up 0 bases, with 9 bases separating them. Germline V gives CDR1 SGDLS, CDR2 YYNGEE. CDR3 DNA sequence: TGTGCCAGCAGCGTGAGCCCAAGCTCCTATAATTCACCCCTCCACTTT. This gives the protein CASSVSPSSYNSPLHF.

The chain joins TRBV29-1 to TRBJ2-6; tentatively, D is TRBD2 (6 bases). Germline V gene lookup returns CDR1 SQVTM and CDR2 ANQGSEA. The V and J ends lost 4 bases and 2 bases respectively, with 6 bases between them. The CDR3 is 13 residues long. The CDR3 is CSVVAAGANVLTF. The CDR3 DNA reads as TGCAGCGTTGTAGCGGCTGGGGCCAACGTCCTGACTTTC.

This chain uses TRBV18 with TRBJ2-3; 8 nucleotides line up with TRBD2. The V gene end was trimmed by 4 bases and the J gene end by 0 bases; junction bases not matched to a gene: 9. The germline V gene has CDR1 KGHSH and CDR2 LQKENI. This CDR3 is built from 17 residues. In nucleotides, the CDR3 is TGTGCCAGCTCACTAGCGGGACCATTCTCGAGCACAGATACGCAGTATTTT. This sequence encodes CASSLAGPFSSTDTQYF.

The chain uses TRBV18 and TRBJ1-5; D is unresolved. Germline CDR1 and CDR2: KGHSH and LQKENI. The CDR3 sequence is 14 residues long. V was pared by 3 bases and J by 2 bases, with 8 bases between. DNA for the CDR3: TGTGCCAGCTCACCGGCAGGCCGCAATCAGCCCCAGCATTTT. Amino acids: CASSPAGRNQPQHF.

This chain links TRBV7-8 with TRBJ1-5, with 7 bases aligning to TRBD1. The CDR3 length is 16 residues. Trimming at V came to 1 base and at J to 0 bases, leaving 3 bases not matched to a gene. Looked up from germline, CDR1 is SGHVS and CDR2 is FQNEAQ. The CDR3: CASSLGNRGSNQPQHF. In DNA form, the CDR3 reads TGTGCCAGCAGCTTAGGTAACAGGGGTAGCAATCAGCCCCAGCATTTT.

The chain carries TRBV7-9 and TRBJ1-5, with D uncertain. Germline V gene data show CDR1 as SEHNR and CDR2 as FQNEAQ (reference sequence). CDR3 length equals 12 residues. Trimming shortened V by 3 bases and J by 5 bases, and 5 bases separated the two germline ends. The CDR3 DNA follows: TGTGCCAGCAGCTTCGGGGATCAGCCCCAGCATTTT. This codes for CASSFGDQPQHF. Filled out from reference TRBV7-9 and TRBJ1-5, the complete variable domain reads DTGVSQNPRHKITKRGQNVTFRCDPISEHNRLYWYRQTLGQGPEFLTYFQNEAQLEKSRLLSDRFSAERPKGSFSTLEIQRTEQGDSAMYLCASSFGDQPQHFGDGTRLSIL.

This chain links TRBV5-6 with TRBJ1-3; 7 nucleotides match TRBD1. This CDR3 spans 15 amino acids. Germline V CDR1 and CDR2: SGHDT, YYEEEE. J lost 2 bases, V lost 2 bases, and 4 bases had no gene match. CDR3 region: CASSFGQGAGNTIYF. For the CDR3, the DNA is TGTGCCAGCAGCTTCGGCCAGGGGGCTGGAAACACCATATATTTT.